This T cell receptor (beta chain) comes out of a study of blood T cell repertoires in COVID-19. The overall study: PBMCs, B-cell-depleted T cells, or T cells provided the cDNA or gDNA that made up the material.

Measured with immunoSEQ multiplex PCR; TCRdb has only the in-frame clones, and not every one. The sample includes about 37,000 clones, about 80% of them seen just once. Trimming cost V 8 bases and J 6 bases, with 17 bases left between them. The germline gives CDR1 LNHNV, CDR2 YYDKDF (reference sequence). The CDR3 contains 14 residues. The gene calls are TRBV15 and TRBJ1-5; D possibly corresponds to TRBD1 (6 bases). The clonotype was recovered from a woman aged 70-85 years with acute or convalescent COVID-19. The source material was peripheral blood. CDR3 sequence reads: CATSLSGGRQPQHF. CDR3 nucleotide sequence: TGTGCCACCTCCCTTTCTGGGGGCCGTCAGCCCCAGCATTTT.